Listed here is a single T cell receptor beta chain. Its antigen is not known. The data are from a study of shared clonotypes between healthy human individuals. Study-wide findings and caveats: The authors expected sequencing depth to affect clonotype sharing among donors. Larger estimated richness was generally seen in naive subsets than in memory subsets.

HIV-negative, healthy adults without recent acute infections or vaccinations were the donors. CD45RA+ naive and CD45RA-negative memory subsets were separated from CD4+ cells. The length of the CDR3 is 12 residues. The assay was immunoSEQ multiplex PCR, and TCRdb's table has in-frame clones only and misses some. The table shows about 1 million clones, with 60% to 80% occurring only once. The V gene is TRBV21-1, the J gene TRBJ2-7; the D segment call TRBD1 is taken from the table without a DNA check. TRBV21-1 represents a pseudogene. Material: memory CD4+ T cells sorted from blood. Subset given: CD45RA-negative fraction. This TCR came from a man aged 18 to 30 in good health. The CDR3 protein is CASKGVTYEQYF. The CDR3 DNA sequence: TGTGCCAGCAAGGGGGTAACCTACGAGCAGTACTTC.